This T cell receptor beta chain stems from a study of blood T cells in healthy people across ages. The ends were cut back, 10 bases at V and 4 bases at J, with 16 bases in the middle. This CDR3 contains 13 residues. Looked up from germline, CDR1 is SGHDT and CDR2 is YYEEEE. A second about 7 to 12 cycle PCR used barcoded and J-beta primers. TCRdb re-derived calls from the 5' RACE reads in MiXCR, one entry per CDR3 protein. The sample shows about 680,000 distinct CDR3 sequences, roughly 50% of them seen only once. This sequence originates from an older woman in good health. The sequenced material came from blood. This rearrangement joins TRBV5-6 to TRBJ2-3, with D unresolved. The CDR3 here is CAAASGVSDTQYF. The CDR3 DNA follows: TGTGCCGCAGCGTCTGGCGTTTCAGATACGCAGTATTTT.